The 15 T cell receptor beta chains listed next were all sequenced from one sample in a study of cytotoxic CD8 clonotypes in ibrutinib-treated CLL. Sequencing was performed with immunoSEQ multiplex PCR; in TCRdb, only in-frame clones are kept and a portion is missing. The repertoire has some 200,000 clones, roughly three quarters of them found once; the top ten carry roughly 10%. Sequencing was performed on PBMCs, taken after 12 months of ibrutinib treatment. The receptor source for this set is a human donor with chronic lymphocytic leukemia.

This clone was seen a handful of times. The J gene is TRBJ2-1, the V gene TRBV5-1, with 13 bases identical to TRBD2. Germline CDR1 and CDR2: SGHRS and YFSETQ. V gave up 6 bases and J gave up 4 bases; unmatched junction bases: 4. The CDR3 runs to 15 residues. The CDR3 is CASTTLAGGYNEQFF. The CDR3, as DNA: TGCGCCAGCACCACACTAGCGGGAGGGTACAATGAGCAGTTCTTC.

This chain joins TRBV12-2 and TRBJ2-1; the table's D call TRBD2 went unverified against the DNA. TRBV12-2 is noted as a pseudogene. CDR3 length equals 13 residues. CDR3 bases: TGTGCAAGTCGCTTAAATAGCGGCAATGAGCAGTTCTTC. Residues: CASRLNSGNEQFF.

CDR3 nucleotide sequence: TGCGCCAGCAGTGTGGTAATCTACGAGCAGTACTTC. Residues: CASSVVIYEQYF. The V and J genes are TRBV10-2 and TRBJ2-7; D not certain. The CDR3 contains 12 residues. V dropped 4 bases and J dropped 3 bases, with 7 bases sitting between them. CDR1 is WSHSY, CDR2 SAAADI, per germline.

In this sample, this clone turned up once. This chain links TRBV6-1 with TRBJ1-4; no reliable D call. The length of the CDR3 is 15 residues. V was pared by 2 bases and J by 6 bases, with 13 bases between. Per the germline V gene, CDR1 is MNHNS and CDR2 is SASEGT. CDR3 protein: CASSEHSRNDEKLFF. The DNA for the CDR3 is TGTGCCAGCAGTGAACACAGCAGAAACGATGAAAAACTGTTTTTT.

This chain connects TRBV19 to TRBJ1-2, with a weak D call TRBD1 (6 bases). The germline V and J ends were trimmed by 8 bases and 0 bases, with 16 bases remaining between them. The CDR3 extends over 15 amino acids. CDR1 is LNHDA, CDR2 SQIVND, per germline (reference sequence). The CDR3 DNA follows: TGTGCCAGTGGCTCACAGGGCCTAGCTAACTATGGCTACACCTTC. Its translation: CASGSQGLANYGYTF.

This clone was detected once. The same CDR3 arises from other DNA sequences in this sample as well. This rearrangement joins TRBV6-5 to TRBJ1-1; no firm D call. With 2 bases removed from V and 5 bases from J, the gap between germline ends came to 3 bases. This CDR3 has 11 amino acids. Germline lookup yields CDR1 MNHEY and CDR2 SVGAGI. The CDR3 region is CASSYLTEAFF. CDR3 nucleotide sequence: TGTGCCAGCAGTTACCTGACTGAAGCTTTCTTT.

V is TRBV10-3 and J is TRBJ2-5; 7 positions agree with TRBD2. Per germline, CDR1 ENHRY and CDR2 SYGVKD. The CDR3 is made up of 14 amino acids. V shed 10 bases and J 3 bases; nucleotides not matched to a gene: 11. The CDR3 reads CATAGSGIEETQYF. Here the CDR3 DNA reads TGTGCCACCGCCGGCAGCGGGATCGAAGAGACCCAGTACTTC.

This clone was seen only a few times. Written as DNA, the CDR3 is TGTGCCACTAGCTTCGGGGAAGGGTCACCCCTCCACTTT. Protein product: CATSFGEGSPLHF. V is TRBV27 and J is TRBJ1-6; D gene ambiguous. This CDR3 has 13 amino acids. Germline lookup yields CDR1 MNHEY and CDR2 SMNVEV (reference sequence). Between the trimmed V and J ends, which lost 10 bases and 10 bases, there was a span of 17 bases.

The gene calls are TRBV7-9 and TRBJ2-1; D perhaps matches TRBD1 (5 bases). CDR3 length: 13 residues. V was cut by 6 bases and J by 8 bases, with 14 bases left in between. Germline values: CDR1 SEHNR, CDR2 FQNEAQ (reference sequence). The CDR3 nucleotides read TGTGCCAGCAGTCACCTGGGGCTCGATGAGCAGTTCTTC. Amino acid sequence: CASSHLGLDEQFF.

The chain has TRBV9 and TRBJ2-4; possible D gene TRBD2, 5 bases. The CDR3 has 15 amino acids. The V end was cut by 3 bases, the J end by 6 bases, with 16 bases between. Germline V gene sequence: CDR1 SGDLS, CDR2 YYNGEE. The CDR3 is CASSARSGQRNIQYF. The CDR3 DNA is TGTGCCAGCAGCGCTAGAAGCGGCCAAAGAAACATTCAGTACTTC.

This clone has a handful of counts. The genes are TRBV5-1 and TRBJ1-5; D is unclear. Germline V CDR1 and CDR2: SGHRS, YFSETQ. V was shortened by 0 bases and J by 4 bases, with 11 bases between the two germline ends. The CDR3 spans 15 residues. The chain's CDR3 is CASSLDGKSNQPQHF. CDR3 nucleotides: TGCGCCAGCAGCTTGGACGGAAAGTCGAATCAGCCCCAGCATTTT. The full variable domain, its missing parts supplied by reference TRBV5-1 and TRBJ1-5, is KAGVTQTPRYLIKTRGQQVTLSCSPISGHRSVSWYQQTPGQGLQFLFEYFSETQRNKGNFPGRFSGRQFSNSRSEMNVSTLELGDSALYLCASSLDGKSNQPQHFGDGTRLSIL.

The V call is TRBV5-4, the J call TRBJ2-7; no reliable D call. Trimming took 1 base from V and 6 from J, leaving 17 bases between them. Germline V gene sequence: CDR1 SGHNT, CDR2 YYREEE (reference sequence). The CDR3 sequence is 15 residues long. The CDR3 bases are TGTGCCAGCAGCTTGATCGAGTCGGCCCACCGCGAGCAGTACTTC. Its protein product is CASSLIESAHREQYF.

This CDR3 is CASSPPGQVRGVNTEAFF. The CDR3 DNA reads TGCGCCAGCAGTCCCCCAGGACAGGTGCGAGGGGTAAACACTGAAGCTTTCTTT. This chain uses TRBV23-1 with TRBJ1-1, with TRBD1 matching over 7 bases. TRBV23-1 is an ORF for which the function is uncertain. CDR3 length: 18 residues. Trimming at V came to 4 bases and at J to 2 bases, leaving 16 bases not matched to a gene.

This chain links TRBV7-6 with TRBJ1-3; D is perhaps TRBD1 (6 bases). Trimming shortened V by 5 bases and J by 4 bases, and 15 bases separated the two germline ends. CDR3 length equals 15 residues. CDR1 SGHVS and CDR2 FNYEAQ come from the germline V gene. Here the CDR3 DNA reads TGTGCCAGCAGCCCTAGGGGGGATTGGGGAAACACCATATATTTT. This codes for CASSPRGDWGNTIYF.

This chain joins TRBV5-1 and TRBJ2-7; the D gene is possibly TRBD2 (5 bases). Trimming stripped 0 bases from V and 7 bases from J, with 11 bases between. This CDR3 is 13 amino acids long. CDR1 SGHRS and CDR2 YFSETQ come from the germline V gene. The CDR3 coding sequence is TGCGCCAGCAGCTTGGCCGGGGTGGGGGAGCAGTACTTC. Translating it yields CASSLAGVGEQYF.